This T cell receptor (beta chain) was obtained from a study of T cell responses to AZD1222 COVID-19 vaccine. This clone appeared once. Its antigen is not identified. The table came from immunoSEQ multiplex PCR; TCRdb's copy has only in-frame clones and leaves some out. The sample records roughly 160,000 clones, just over 90% being singletons. General study results and limits: A mostly white British donor set with more females was recruited, and clonal diversity was possibly underestimated. Baseline antibody screening turned up just six or seven seropositive AZD1222 recipients. After two AZD1222 doses, spike-specific TCR breadth and depth rose versus day 0.

The sequences come from peripheral blood, collected on day 0 of MenACWY control vaccination. This TCR came from an adult in good health.

CDR3 residues: CASSMPPRDRGGSQPQHF. The CDR3, as DNA: TGTGCCAGTAGTATGCCTCCAAGGGACAGGGGAGGTAGTCAGCCCCAGCATTTT. This chain joins TRBV19 and TRBJ1-5; 10 positions agree with TRBD1. The CDR3 loop spans 18 amino acids. Germline CDR1 and CDR2: LNHDA and SQIVND (reference sequence). The V and J ends lost 3 bases and 6 bases, in that order; junction bases with no gene match: 14.